Listed here are 32 T cell receptor beta chains from one sample, sequenced in a study of blood T cell repertoires in COVID-19. The table came from immunoSEQ multiplex PCR; TCRdb's copy has only in-frame clones and leaves some out. The sample has 70,000 or so clones, approximately 80% seen once. What was sequenced was peripheral blood. The receptors derive from a human donor in a cohort sampled during active COVID-19.

The chain combines TRBV27 with TRBJ2-5, with D uncertain. Germline CDR1 MNHEY, CDR2 SMNVEV (reference sequence). The CDR3 is 15 amino acids. The V gene lost 3 bases and the J gene lost 2 bases, with 13 bases spanning the gap. The CDR3 sequence: CASSFRGSLQETQYF. The CDR3 nucleotides are TGTGCCAGCAGTTTTAGAGGAAGCCTACAAGAGACCCAGTACTTC.

J is TRBJ2-1 and V is TRBV5-4, with TRBD1 matching 8 bases. CDR3 length: 15 residues. Germline CDR1 is SGHNT and CDR2 is YYREEE (reference sequence). Germline trimming cut 2 bases from V and 5 bases from J; bases unmatched to any gene: 6. The CDR3 sequence: CASSFIQGANNEQFF. CDR3 bases: TGTGCCAGCAGCTTTATCCAGGGGGCTAACAATGAGCAGTTCTTC.

This clone was counted between two and nine times. The chain is built from TRBV18 and TRBJ2-7; TRBD1 agrees at 7 bases. V trimming: 3 bases; J trimming: 4 bases; junction bases outside the gene matches: 6. This CDR3 is built from 14 residues. Germline CDR1 KGHSH, CDR2 LQKENI. CDR3 nucleotides: TGTGCCAGCTCACCGACAGGGAATCAATACGAGCAGTACTTC. The encoded protein is CASSPTGNQYEQYF.

This chain links TRBV28 with TRBJ2-1; 8 bases are shared with TRBD2. The CDR3 sequence is 14 residues long. With 7 bases clipped from V and 4 bases from J, the junction kept 6 bases outside the gene matches. Looked up from germline, CDR1 is MDHEN and CDR2 is SYDVKM. The CDR3 sequence is CASMRSGAYNEQFF. CDR3 DNA sequence: TGTGCCAGCATGCGTAGCGGGGCTTACAATGAGCAGTTCTTC.

The chain is built from TRBV9 and TRBJ2-5, with 7 bases identical to TRBD2. The trim removed 2 bases at V and 4 bases at J, leaving 5 bases unmatched. Germline V gives CDR1 SGDLS, CDR2 YYNGEE. The CDR3 runs to 14 residues. CDR3 bases: TGTGCCAGCAGCGTTGGATTAGCGGGAGAGACCCAGTACTTC. It yields the protein CASSVGLAGETQYF.

V usage is TRBV11-2 and J usage is TRBJ1-1; 9 bases match TRBD1. The CDR3 runs to 14 residues. V was clipped by 7 bases and J by 10 bases; unmatched bases: 13. Germline CDR1 reads SGHAT; CDR2 reads FQNNGV. The CDR3 sequence: CASIQVTGTGRAFF. DNA of the CDR3: TGTGCCAGCATCCAAGTCACCGGGACAGGGAGAGCTTTCTTT.

This rearrangement joins TRBV5-5 to TRBJ2-7, with 8 nucleotides matching TRBD2. This CDR3 has 15 residues. After removal of 5 bases from V and 0 bases from J, the junction contained 7 bases not matched to a gene. Germline V gene data show CDR1 as SGHKS and CDR2 as YYEKEE (reference sequence). The CDR3 DNA reads TGTGCCAGCAGAACCGGACTAGCCGACTCCTACGAGCAGTACTTC. Its protein product is CASRTGLADSYEQYF.

V usage is TRBV7-2 and J usage is TRBJ2-4; D is possibly TRBD1 (6 bases). The CDR3 contains 16 residues. With 1 base removed from V and 3 bases from J, the gap between germline ends came to 13 bases. Germline-derived CDR1 and CDR2 are SGHTA and FQGNSA. The CDR3 bases are TGTGCCAGCAGCTTAGAAGTAGGCAGGGGCAAAAACATTCAGTACTTC. The encoded protein is CASSLEVGRGKNIQYF. Full variable domain (outside the CDR3, taken from reference TRBV7-2 and TRBJ2-4): GAGVSQSPSNKVTEKGKDVELRCDPISGHTALYWYRQSLGQGLEFLIYFQGNSAPDKSGLPSDRFSAERTGGSVSTLTIQRTQQEDSAVYLCASSLEVGRGKNIQYFGAGTRLSVL.

The V call is TRBV4-1, the J call TRBJ1-5, with TRBD1 identical over 8 bases. Per the germline V gene, CDR1 is MGHRA and CDR2 is YSYEKL. This CDR3 is 18 amino acids long. The V segment lost 1 base and the J segment 4 bases; nucleotides outside the gene matches: 12. The CDR3 region has the DNA TGCGCCAGCAGCCAAGGGGGAGTCAGGGGGCGCGCAAATCAGCCCCAGCATTTT. The encoded protein is CASSQGGVRGRANQPQHF.

In this sample, this clone turned up a few times. The rearrangement uses TRBV11-2 and TRBJ2-7, with D perhaps TRBD1 (5 bases). In germline, CDR1 is SGHAT, CDR2 FQNNGV. Trimming shortened V by 1 base and J by 2 bases, and 18 bases separated the two germline ends. This CDR3 spans 17 amino acids. The CDR3 nucleotides read TGTGCCAGCAGCTTAGCCTATACAGGTCCCCGGACCTACGAGCAGTACTTC. Translating it yields CASSLAYTGPRTYEQYF.

Here the CDR3 reads CASSLGGVSNQPQHF. The DNA for the CDR3 is TGTGCCAGCAGCTTAGGAGGCGTTAGCAATCAGCCCCAGCATTTT. The chain is built from TRBV11-2 and TRBJ1-5, with D unclear. V lost 1 base and J 0 bases, leaving 7 bases between the germline ends. CDR1 is SGHAT, CDR2 FQNNGV, per germline. CDR3 length: 15 amino acids.

The chain employs TRBV10-1 and TRBJ1-5; unclear D gene. CDR1 is WNHNN, CDR2 SYGVQD, per germline (reference sequence). The CDR3 is made up of 14 amino acids. CDR3 sequence: CVASEGRGNQPQHF. CDR3 coding DNA: TGCGTCGCGAGTGAGGGTAGGGGCAATCAGCCCCAGCATTTT.

This clone was detected only once. The gene calls are TRBV3-1 (or the pseudogene TRBV3-2) and TRBJ2-1, with a possible D match to TRBD2 (6 bases). The CDR3 length is 13 residues. Per the germline V gene, CDR1 is LGHDT and CDR2 is YNNKEL (reference sequence). V lost 4 bases, J lost 14 bases, and 18 bases lay in between. This chain's CDR3 is CASSPRGSGLEFF. The CDR3 DNA reads TGTGCCAGCAGCCCACGGGGGAGTGGTTTGGAGTTCTTC.

This clone was seen once. The genes are TRBV15 and TRBJ2-3; no definite D call. Germline assignment: CDR1 LNHNV and CDR2 YYDKDF (reference sequence). The CDR3 loop spans 14 amino acids. The ends were cut back, 0 bases at V and 0 bases at J, with 4 bases in the middle. CDR3 DNA sequence: TGTGCCACCAGCAGAGACACTAGCACAGATACGCAGTATTTT. Protein sequence: CATSRDTSTDTQYF.

This clone was picked up many times. The chain links TRBV29-1 to TRBJ2-7; possible D gene TRBD2, 7 bases. Germline V gene sequence: CDR1 SQVTM, CDR2 ANQGSEA. This CDR3 has 11 residues. The germline V and J ends were trimmed by 5 bases and 6 bases, with 11 bases remaining between them. The CDR3, as DNA: TGCAGCGTTACCCGGGGGGCCGAGCAGTACTTC. Its protein is CSVTRGAEQYF.

The gene calls are TRBV7-2 and TRBJ2-5, with 9 bases aligning to TRBD1. The germline CDR1 and CDR2 sequences are SGHTA and FQGNSA. The CDR3 spans 18 residues. J gave up 5 bases and V 4 bases, and 17 bases lay outside the gene matches. CDR3 coding DNA: TGTGCCAGCAGCTCGGGACAGGGATGGCCCGGGTGGGAGGAGACCCAGTACTTC. Residues: CASSSGQGWPGWEETQYF.

The chain combines TRBV28 with TRBJ1-1; D is undetermined. V lost 2 bases and J 3 bases, leaving 4 bases between the germline ends. CDR1 is MDHEN, CDR2 SYDVKM, per germline. The CDR3 has 12 residues. In nucleotides, the CDR3 is TGTGCCAGCAGTTTACGGTACACTGAAGCTTTCTTT. Translation: CASSLRYTEAFF.

Written as DNA, the CDR3 is TGCGCCAGCAGCCACCGGACAGGTGGGCCGAACACCGGGGAGCTGTTTTTT. Translating gives CASSHRTGGPNTGELFF. The rearrangement uses TRBV4-1 and TRBJ2-2, with 7 bases identical to TRBD1. Trimming at V came to 3 bases and at J to 0 bases, leaving 7 bases not matched to a gene. Germline V gene lookup returns CDR1 MGHRA and CDR2 YSYEKL. This CDR3 spans 17 amino acids.

This chain uses TRBV5-5 with TRBJ1-1, with 7 bases identical to TRBD1. The CDR3 length is 18 residues. J gave up 2 bases and V 0 bases, and 13 bases lay outside the gene matches. The germline V gene has CDR1 SGHKS and CDR2 YYEKEE (reference sequence). Written as DNA, the CDR3 is TGTGCCAGCAGCTTGGGCCCAGGGGGTAGGGGGATAAACACTGAAGCTTTCTTT. Residues: CASSLGPGGRGINTEAFF.

V is TRBV20-1 and J is TRBJ2-7; the D gene is possibly TRBD2 (6 bases). The CDR3 loop spans 11 amino acids. Germline V gives CDR1 DFQATT, CDR2 SNEGSKA (reference sequence). V lost 8 bases and J 6 bases, leaving 14 bases between the germline ends. CDR3 region: CSPTSNPEQYF. As DNA, the CDR3 is TGCAGTCCTACTAGCAATCCCGAGCAGTACTTC.

This chain uses TRBV20-1 with TRBJ2-5; D gene ambiguous. This CDR3 contains 10 residues. The germline gives CDR1 DFQATT, CDR2 SNEGSKA (reference sequence). V was cut by 4 bases and J by 2 bases, with 2 bases left in between. CDR3 nucleotides: TGCAGTGCTACACAAGAGACCCAGTACTTC. It specifies CSATQETQYF.

V is TRBV12-5 and J is TRBJ1-2; no firm D call. From germline, CDR1 is LGHNT and CDR2 FRNRAP. This CDR3 is 13 amino acids long. V was clipped by 3 bases and J by 2 bases, with 7 bases between them. CDR3: CASGLSGNYGYTF. As DNA, the CDR3 is TGTGCTAGTGGTTTATCGGGAAACTATGGCTACACCTTC. Full variable domain (missing parts from reference TRBV12-5 and TRBJ1-2): DARVTQTPRHKVTEMGQEVTMRCQPILGHNTVFWYRQTMMQGLELLAYFRNRAPLDDSGMPKDRFSAEMPDATLATLKIQPSEPRDSAVYFCASGLSGNYGYTFGSGTRLTVV.

This sequence joins TRBV9 and TRBJ2-1; D is perhaps TRBD2 (5 bases). This CDR3 comprises 11 residues. Trimming took 2 bases from V and 8 from J, leaving 5 bases between them. The germline V gene has CDR1 SGDLS and CDR2 YYNGEE. Here the CDR3 DNA reads TGTGCCAGCAGCGTCGGGGATGAGCAGTTCTTC. Protein: CASSVGDEQFF.

The CDR3 DNA is TGTGCCAGTAGCCAACTAGCGGGAGGTTACAATGAGCAGTTCTTC. Encoded protein: CASSQLAGGYNEQFF. This chain joins TRBV19 and TRBJ2-1; 12 bases line up with TRBD2. V dropped 6 bases and J dropped 4; count of bases not matched to a gene: 4. Germline CDR1 LNHDA, CDR2 SQIVND (reference sequence). The CDR3 extends over 15 amino acids.

Comment on this clone: At the DNA level, this CDR3 is encoded by other sequences in the same sample as well. V usage is TRBV7-9 and J usage is TRBJ1-3; D call uncertain. V lost 0 bases and J 4 bases, leaving 7 bases between the germline ends. The CDR3 is 14 amino acids. Germline V gives CDR1 SEHNR, CDR2 FQNEAQ (reference sequence). CDR3 nucleotides: TGTGCCAGCAGCTTAGCGTCGGGAGGAAACACCATATATTTT. Its translation: CASSLASGGNTIYF.

The V and J genes are TRBV28 and TRBJ2-7; the match to TRBD2 covers 7 bases. Trimming cost V 5 bases and J 4 bases; bases outside gene matches: 8. Germline V lookup: CDR1 MDHEN, CDR2 SYDVKM. There are 14 residues in the CDR3. This CDR3 reads CASSPGLVPYEQYF. CDR3 bases: TGTGCCAGCAGTCCCGGACTAGTTCCGTACGAGCAGTACTTC.

The CDR3 protein is CASRAGGSTDTQYF. The CDR3 DNA sequence: TGCGCCAGCAGGGCTGGCGGGAGCACAGATACGCAGTATTTT. The chain couples TRBV10-1 to TRBJ2-3; tentatively, D is TRBD2 (5 bases). Germline-derived CDR1 and CDR2 are WNHNN and SYGVQD (reference sequence). The V end was cut by 6 bases, the J end by 0 bases, with 10 bases between. The CDR3 length is 14 residues.

The chain is built from TRBV9 and TRBJ2-7; 7 bases are shared with TRBD2. The CDR3 has 14 amino acids. Germline V gives CDR1 SGDLS, CDR2 YYNGEE. The V segment lost 4 bases and the J segment 0 bases; nucleotides outside the gene matches: 4. The CDR3 here is CASSPSGTSYEQYF. The CDR3 bases are TGTGCCAGCAGCCCCAGCGGGACCTCCTACGAGCAGTACTTC. Supplemented by reference TRBV9 and TRBJ2-7, the full variable domain reads DSGVTQTPKHLITATGQRVTLRCSPRSGDLSVYWYQQSLDQGLQFLIQYYNGEERAKGNILERFSAQQFPDLHSELNLSSLELGDSALYFCASSPSGTSYEQYFGPGTRLTVT.

The V gene is TRBV28, the J gene TRBJ2-7; 10 nucleotides match TRBD2. There are 14 residues in the CDR3. V lost 3 bases and J lost 7; bases outside the gene matches: 6. Germline assignment: CDR1 MDHEN and CDR2 SYDVKM. CDR3 nucleotide sequence: TGTGCCAGCAGTTTTCTAGCGGGAGCAGGTGAGCAGTACTTC. It yields the protein CASSFLAGAGEQYF.

The CDR3 is CASSPGQGVETQYF. The DNA of the CDR3 is TGCGCCAGCAGCCCTGGACAGGGCGTTGAGACCCAGTACTTC. V and J are TRBV5-1 and TRBJ2-5; 8 bases are shared with TRBD1. CDR1 and CDR2 from the germline V gene are SGHRS and YFSETQ. Trimming removed 4 bases from V and 5 bases from J; junction bases left unmatched: 7. The length of the CDR3 is 14 residues. The variable domain in full, with the rest retrieved from reference TRBV5-1 and TRBJ2-5, is KAGVTQTPRYLIKTRGQQVTLSCSPISGHRSVSWYQQTPGQGLQFLFEYFSETQRNKGNFPGRFSGRQFSNSRSEMNVSTLELGDSALYLCASSPGQGVETQYFGPGTRLLVL.

The V and J genes are TRBV29-1 and TRBJ2-1, with 10 positions matching TRBD2. The CDR3 has 15 amino acids. Germline lookup yields CDR1 SQVTM and CDR2 ANQGSEA. Trimming removed 7 bases from V and 8 bases from J; junction bases left unmatched: 14. CDR3 loop: CSAEGPAGGPYEQFF. The CDR3 nucleotides read TGCAGCGCCGAGGGGCCAGCGGGAGGGCCTTATGAGCAGTTCTTC.

The chain is built from TRBV7-2 and TRBJ2-2; 10 bases match TRBD2. Germline-derived CDR1 and CDR2 are SGHTA and FQGNSA. The CDR3 contains 16 residues. V was clipped by 6 bases and J by 2 bases; unmatched bases: 6. The CDR3 here is CASRPGLAVNTGELFF. CDR3 DNA: TGTGCCAGCAGACCCGGACTAGCGGTCAACACCGGGGAGCTGTTTTTT.